This TCR beta chain was captured in a study of blood T cell repertoires in COVID-19. For the study at large: Sources were T cells, B-cell-depleted T cells, or PBMCs; the material itself was cDNA or gDNA.

Original analysis: Counts of nucleated cells, estimated from reference gene primer amplification, were obtained. Clones were read by immunoSEQ multiplex PCR, and TCRdb kept only the in-frame ones, dropping some. V, J and clone size derive from that table, while D and trimming were established from the DNA sequence. The table records approximately 300,000 clones, around 85% of them present only once. This receptor was identified in a woman aged 50 to 65 with active or convalescent COVID-19. Sequencing was performed on peripheral blood.

CDR3 residues: CASSYRGGYTF. The CDR3 nucleotides read TGTGCCAGCAGTTACAGGGGAGGCTACACCTTC. The rearrangement links TRBV6-5 to TRBJ1-2, with D maybe TRBD1 (5 bases). CDR1 is MNHEY, CDR2 SVGAGI, per germline. V lost 2 bases and J lost 8, with 6 bases in between. This CDR3 has 11 residues.